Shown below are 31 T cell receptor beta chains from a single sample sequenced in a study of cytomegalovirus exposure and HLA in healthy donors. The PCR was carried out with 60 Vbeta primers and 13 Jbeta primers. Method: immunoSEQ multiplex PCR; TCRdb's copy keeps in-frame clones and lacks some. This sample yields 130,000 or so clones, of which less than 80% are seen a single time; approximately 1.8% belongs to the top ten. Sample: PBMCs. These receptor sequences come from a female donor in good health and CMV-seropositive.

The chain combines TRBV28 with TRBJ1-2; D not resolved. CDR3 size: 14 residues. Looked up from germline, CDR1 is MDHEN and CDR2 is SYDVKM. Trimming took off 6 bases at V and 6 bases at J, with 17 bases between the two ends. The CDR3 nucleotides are TGTGCCAGCAGCCAGGCACGGGAAGTGGATGGCTACACCTTC. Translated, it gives CASSQAREVDGYTF.

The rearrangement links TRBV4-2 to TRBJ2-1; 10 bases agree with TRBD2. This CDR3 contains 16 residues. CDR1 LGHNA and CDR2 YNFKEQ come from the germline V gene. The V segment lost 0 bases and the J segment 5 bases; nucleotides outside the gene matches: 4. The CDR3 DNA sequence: TGTGCCAGCAGCCAAGAGTGGACTAGCGGTCACAATGAGCAGTTCTTC. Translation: CASSQEWTSGHNEQFF.

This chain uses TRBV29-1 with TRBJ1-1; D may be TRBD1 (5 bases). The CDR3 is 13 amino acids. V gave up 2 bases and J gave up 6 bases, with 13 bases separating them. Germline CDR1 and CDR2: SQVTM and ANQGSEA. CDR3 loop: CSVEFPGIPEAFF. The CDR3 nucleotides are TGCAGCGTTGAATTTCCAGGGATCCCTGAAGCTTTCTTT.

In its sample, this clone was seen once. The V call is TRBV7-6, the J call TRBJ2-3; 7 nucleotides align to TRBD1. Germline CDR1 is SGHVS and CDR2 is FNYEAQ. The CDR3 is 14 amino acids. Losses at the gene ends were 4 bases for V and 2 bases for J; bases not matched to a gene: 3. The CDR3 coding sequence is TGTGCCAGCAGCTCCGGACAGGCCACAGATACGCAGTATTTT. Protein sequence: CASSSGQATDTQYF.

CDR3 in DNA: TGTGCCAGCAGCCAAGATCCGGGATTCGATGCCGAGCAGTACTTC. It is translated as CASSQDPGFDAEQYF. The rearrangement links TRBV4-2 to TRBJ2-7, with a possible D match to TRBD2 (5 bases). The ends were cut back, 0 bases at V and 6 bases at J, with 15 bases in the middle. CDR1 is LGHNA and CDR2 is YNFKEQ in the germline V gene. The length of the CDR3 is 15 residues.

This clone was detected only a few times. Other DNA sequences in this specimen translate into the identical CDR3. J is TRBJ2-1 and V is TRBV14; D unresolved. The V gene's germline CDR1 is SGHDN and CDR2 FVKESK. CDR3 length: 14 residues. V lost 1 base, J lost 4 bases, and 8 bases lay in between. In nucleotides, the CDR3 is TGTGCCAGCAGCCAAGGCGGCAGATACAATGAGCAGTTCTTC. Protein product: CASSQGGRYNEQFF.

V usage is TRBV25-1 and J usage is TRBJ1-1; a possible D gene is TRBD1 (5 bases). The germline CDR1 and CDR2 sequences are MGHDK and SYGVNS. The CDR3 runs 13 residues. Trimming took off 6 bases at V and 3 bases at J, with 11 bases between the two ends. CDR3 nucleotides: TGTGCCAGCAGGGGGGGGAGGGACACTGAAGCTTTCTTT. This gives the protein CASRGGRDTEAFF.

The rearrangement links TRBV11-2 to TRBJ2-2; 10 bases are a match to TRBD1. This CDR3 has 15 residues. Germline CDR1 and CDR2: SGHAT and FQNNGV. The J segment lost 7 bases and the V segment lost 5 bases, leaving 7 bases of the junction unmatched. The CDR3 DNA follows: TGTGCCAGCAGCCCCGGGACAGGGGAGGGCGGGGAGCTGTTTTTT. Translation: CASSPGTGEGGELFF.

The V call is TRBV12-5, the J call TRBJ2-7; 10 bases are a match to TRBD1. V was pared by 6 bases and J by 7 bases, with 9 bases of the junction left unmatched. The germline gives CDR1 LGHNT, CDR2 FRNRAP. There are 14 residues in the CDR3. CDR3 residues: CASGSGTGVEEQYF. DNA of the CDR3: TGTGCTAGTGGGTCCGGGACAGGGGTGGAAGAGCAGTACTTC.

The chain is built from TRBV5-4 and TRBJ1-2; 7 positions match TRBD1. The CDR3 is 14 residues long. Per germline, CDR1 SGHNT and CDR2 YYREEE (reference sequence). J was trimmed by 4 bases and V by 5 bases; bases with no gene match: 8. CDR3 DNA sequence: TGTGCCAGCAGAACCGGGACAGCGTCCTATGGCTACACCTTC. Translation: CASRTGTASYGYTF.

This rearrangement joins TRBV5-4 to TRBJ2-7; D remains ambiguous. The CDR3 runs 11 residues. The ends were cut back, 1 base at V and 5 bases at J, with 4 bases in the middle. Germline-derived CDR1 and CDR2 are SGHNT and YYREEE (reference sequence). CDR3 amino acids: CASSLNNEQYF. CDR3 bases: TGTGCCAGCAGCTTGAATAACGAGCAGTACTTC.

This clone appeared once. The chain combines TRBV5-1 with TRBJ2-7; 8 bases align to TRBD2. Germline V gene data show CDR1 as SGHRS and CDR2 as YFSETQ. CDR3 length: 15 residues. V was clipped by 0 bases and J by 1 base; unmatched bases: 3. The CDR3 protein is CASSLVVAGSYEQYF. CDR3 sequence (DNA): TGCGCCAGCAGCTTGGTGGTAGCGGGGTCCTACGAGCAGTACTTC.

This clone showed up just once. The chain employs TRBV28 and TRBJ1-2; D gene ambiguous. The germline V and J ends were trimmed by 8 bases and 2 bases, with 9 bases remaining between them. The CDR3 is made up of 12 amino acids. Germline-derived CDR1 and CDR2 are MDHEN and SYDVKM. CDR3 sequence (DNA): TGTGCCAGCGACCGCAGGAACTATGGCTACACCTTC. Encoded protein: CASDRRNYGYTF.

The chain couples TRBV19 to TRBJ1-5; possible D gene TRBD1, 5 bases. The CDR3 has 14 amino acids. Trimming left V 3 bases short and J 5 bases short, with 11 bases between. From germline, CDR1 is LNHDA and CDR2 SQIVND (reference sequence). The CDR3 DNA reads TGTGCCAGTAGTATTCCCGGGGGACATCAGCCCCAGCATTTT. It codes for CASSIPGGHQPQHF.

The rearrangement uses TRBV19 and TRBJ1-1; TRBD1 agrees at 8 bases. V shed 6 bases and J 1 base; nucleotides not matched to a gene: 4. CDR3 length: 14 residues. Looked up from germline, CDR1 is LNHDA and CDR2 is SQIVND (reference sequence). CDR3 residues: CASRTGTGNTEAFF. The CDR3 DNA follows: TGTGCCAGTAGAACGGGGACAGGGAACACTGAAGCTTTCTTT.

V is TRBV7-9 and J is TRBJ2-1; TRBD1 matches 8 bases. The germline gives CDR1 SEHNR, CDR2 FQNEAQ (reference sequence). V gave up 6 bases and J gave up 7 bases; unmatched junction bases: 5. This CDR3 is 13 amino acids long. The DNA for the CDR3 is TGTGCCAGCAGAGCAGGGGGCATGAATGAGCAGTTCTTC. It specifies CASRAGGMNEQFF. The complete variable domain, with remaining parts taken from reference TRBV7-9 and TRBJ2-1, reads DTGVSQNPRHKITKRGQNVTFRCDPISEHNRLYWYRQTLGQGPEFLTYFQNEAQLEKSRLLSDRFSAERPKGSFSTLEIQRTEQGDSAMYLCASRAGGMNEQFFGPGTRLTVL.

The CDR3 spells CASSLRTSGTYEQYF. In DNA form, the CDR3 reads TGTGCCAGCAGCCTAAGGACTAGCGGGACTTACGAGCAGTACTTC. The V call is TRBV7-6, the J call TRBJ2-7; 12 bases agree with TRBD2. The length of the CDR3 is 15 residues. In germline, CDR1 is SGHVS, CDR2 FNYEAQ. The V gene end was trimmed by 5 bases and the J gene end by 4 bases; junction bases not matched to a gene: 6.

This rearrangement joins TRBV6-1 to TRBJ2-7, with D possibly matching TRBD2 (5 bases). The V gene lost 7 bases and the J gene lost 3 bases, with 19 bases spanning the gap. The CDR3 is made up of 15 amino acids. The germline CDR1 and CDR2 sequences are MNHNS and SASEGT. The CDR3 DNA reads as TGTGCCAGCAAGACCCAGCCTTCGGGATTCTACGAGCAGTACTTC. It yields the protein CASKTQPSGFYEQYF.

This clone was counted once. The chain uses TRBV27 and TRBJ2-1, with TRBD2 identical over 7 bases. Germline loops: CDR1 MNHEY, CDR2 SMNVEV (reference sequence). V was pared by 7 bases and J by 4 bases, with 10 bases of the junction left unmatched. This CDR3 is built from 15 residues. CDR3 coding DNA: TGTGCCAGCAACCCGGGACTAAGTAGGTACAATGAGCAGTTCTTC. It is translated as CASNPGLSRYNEQFF.

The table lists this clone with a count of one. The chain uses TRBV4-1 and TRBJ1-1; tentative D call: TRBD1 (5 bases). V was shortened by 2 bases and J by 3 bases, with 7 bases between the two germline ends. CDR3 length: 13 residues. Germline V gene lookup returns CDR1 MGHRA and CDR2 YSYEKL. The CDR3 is CASSQSRDTEAFF. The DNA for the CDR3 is TGCGCCAGCAGCCAAAGCAGGGACACTGAAGCTTTCTTT.

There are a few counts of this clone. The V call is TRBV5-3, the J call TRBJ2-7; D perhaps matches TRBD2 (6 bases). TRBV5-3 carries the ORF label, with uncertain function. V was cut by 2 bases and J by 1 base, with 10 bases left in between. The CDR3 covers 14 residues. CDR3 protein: CARSFPLASYEQYF. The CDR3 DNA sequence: TGTGCCAGAAGCTTCCCACTAGCTTCCTACGAGCAGTACTTC.

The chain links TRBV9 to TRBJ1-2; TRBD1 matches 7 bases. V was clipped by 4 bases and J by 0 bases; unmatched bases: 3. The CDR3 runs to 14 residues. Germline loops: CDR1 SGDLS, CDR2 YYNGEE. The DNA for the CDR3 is TGTGCCAGCAGCCAGGGACAGACTAACTATGGCTACACCTTC. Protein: CASSQGQTNYGYTF.

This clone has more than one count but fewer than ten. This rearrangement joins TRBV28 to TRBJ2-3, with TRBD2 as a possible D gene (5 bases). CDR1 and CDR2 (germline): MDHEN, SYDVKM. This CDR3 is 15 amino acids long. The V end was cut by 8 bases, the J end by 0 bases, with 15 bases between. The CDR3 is CASSTPGGSTDTQYF. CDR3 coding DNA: TGTGCCAGCTCAACTCCAGGCGGGAGCACAGATACGCAGTATTTT.

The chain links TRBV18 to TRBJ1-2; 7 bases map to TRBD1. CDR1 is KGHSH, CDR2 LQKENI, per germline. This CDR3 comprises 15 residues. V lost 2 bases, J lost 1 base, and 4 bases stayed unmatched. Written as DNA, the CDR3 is TGTGCCAGCTCACCATTCCGGGACAGTAACTATGGCTACACCTTC. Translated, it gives CASSPFRDSNYGYTF.

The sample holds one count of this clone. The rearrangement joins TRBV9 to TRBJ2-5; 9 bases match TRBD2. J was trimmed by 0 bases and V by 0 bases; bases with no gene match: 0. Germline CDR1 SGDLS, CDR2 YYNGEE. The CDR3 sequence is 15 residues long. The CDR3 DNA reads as TGTGCCAGCAGCGTAGGACTAGCGGACCAAGAGACCCAGTACTTC. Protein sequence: CASSVGLADQETQYF.

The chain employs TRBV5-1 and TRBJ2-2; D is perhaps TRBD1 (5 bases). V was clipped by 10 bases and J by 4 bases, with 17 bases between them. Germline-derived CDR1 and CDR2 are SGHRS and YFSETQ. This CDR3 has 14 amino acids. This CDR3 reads CASQQDSRTGELFF. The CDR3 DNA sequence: TGCGCCTCCCAACAGGATTCCCGCACCGGGGAGCTGTTTTTT.

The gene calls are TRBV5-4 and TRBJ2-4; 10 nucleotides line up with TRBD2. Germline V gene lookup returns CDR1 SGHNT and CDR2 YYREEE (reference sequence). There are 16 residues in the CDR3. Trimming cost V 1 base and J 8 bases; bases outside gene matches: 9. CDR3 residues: CASSLPSGTSAHIQYF. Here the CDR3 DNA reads TGTGCCAGCAGCTTGCCCTCCGGGACTAGCGCTCACATTCAGTACTTC. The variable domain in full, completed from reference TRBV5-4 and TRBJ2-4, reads ETGVTQSPTHLIKTRGQQVTLRCSSQSGHNTVSWYQQALGQGPQFIFQYYREEENGRGNFPPRFSGLQFPNYSSELNVNALELDDSALYLCASSLPSGTSAHIQYFGAGTRLSVL.

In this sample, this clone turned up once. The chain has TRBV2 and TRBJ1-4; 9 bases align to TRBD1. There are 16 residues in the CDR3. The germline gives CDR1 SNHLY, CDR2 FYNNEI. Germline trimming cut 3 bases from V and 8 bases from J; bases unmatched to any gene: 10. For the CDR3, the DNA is TGTGCCAGCAGTGATAACAGGGGGCGCCTCTCGGAAAAACTGTTTTTT. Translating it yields CASSDNRGRLSEKLFF.

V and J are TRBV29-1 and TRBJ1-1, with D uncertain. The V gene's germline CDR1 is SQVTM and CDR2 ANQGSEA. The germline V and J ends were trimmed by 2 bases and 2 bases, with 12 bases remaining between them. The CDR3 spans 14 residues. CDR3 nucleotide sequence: TGCAGCGTTGAAACGGGTAAGGATAACACTGAAGCTTTCTTT. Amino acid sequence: CSVETGKDNTEAFF. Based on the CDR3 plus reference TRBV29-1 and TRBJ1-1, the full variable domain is SAVISQKPSRDICQRGTSLTIQCQVDSQVTMMFWYRQQPGQSLTLIATANQGSEATYESGFVIDKFPISRPNLTFSTLTVSNMSPEDSSIYLCSVETGKDNTEAFFGQGTRLTVV.

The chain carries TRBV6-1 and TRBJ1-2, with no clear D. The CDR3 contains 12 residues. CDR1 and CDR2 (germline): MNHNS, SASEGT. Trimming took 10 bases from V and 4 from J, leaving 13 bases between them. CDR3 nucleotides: TGTGCCACAGGCCTAAGTGGCTATGGCTACACCTTC. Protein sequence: CATGLSGYGYTF.

The CDR3: CASSLEEDTQYF. DNA for the CDR3: TGTGCCAGCAGCTTAGAGGAGGATACGCAGTATTTT. The rearrangement joins TRBV11-1 to TRBJ2-3, with D uncertain. Germline V gene data show CDR1 as SGHAT and CDR2 as FQDESV (reference sequence). The CDR3 length is 12 residues. The V end lost 1 base, the J end lost 6 bases, and 5 bases lay between the germline ends.